This T cell receptor beta chain is drawn from a study of shared clonotypes between healthy human individuals. About the research overall: Donors consisted of two women and three men between 18 and 49.

This table comes from immunoSEQ multiplex PCR, and its TCRdb copy is limited to in-frame clones, with some not included. The repertoire holds about 510,000 clones, with 90% to 96% as singletons. Whole-study findings and limits: Between a few donors, naive CD4 clonotypes were shared at a level of around 5.2%. Donor scarcity curtailed the genetic and exposure-history diversity represented herein.

CDR1 is KGHSH, CDR2 LQKENI, per germline. This CDR3 region has 16 residues. Trimming took 3 bases from V and 4 from J; bases not matched to a gene: 5. Remarks on this clone: Its target is not known.

The source is a woman between 25 and 40 years old in good health. The chain joins TRBV18 to TRBJ2-1; 11 bases align to TRBD2. Sample: naive CD4+ T cells sorted from blood. Described subset: CD45RA+ positively selected. CDR3 residues: CASSPQTSGTYNEQFF. DNA for the CDR3: TGTGCCAGCTCACCGCAGACTAGCGGGACTTACAATGAGCAGTTCTTC.